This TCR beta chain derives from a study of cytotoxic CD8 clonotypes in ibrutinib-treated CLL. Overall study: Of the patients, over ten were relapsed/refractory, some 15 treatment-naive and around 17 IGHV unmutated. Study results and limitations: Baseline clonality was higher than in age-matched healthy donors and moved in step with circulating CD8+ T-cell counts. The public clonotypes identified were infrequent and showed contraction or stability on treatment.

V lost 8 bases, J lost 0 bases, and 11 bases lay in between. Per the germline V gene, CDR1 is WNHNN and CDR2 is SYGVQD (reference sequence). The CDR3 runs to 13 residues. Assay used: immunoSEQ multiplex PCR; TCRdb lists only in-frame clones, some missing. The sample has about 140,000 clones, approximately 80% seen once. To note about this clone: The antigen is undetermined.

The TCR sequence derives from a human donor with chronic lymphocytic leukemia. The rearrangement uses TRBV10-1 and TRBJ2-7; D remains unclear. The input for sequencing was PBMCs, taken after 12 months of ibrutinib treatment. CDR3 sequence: CASCDNYSYEQYF. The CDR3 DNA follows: TGCGCCAGCTGCGACAACTACTCCTACGAGCAGTACTTC.